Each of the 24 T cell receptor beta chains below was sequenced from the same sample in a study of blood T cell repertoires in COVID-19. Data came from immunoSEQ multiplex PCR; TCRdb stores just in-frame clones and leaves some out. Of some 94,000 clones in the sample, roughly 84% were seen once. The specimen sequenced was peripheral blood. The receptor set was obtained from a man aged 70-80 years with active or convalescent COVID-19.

The CDR3 DNA reads TGTGCCAGCAGTGTAGAGGGGAACACTGAAGCTTTCTTT. Its protein product is CASSVEGNTEAFF. This rearrangement joins TRBV2 to TRBJ1-1; D is uncertain. The CDR3 covers 13 residues. Germline assignment: CDR1 SNHLY and CDR2 FYNNEI. V shed 4 bases and J shed 1 base, with 7 bases lying between them.

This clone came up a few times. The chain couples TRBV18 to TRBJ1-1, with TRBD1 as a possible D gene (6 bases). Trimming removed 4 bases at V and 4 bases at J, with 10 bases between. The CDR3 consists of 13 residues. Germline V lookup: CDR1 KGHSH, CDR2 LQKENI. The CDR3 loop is CASSQGEFTEAFF. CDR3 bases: TGTGCCAGCTCACAGGGGGAGTTCACTGAAGCTTTCTTT. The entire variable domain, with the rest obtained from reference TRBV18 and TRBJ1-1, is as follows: NAGVMQNPRHLVRRRGQEARLRCSPMKGHSHVYWYRQLPEEGLKFMVYLQKENIIDESGMPKERFSAEFPKEGPSILRIQQVVRGDSAAYFCASSQGEFTEAFFGQGTRLTVV.

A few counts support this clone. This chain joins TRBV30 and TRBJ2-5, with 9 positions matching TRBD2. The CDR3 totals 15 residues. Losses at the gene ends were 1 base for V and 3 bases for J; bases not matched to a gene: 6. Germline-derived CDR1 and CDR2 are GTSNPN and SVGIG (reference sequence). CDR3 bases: TGTGCCTGGAGTGGGCTAGCGGGGTTAAAAGAGACCCAGTACTTC. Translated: CAWSGLAGLKETQYF.

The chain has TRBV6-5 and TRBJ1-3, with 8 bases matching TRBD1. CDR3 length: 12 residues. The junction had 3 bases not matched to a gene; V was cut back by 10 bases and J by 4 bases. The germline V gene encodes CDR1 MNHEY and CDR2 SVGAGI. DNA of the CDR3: TGTGCCAACGACAGGGGAGGAAACACCATATATTTT. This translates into CANDRGGNTIYF.

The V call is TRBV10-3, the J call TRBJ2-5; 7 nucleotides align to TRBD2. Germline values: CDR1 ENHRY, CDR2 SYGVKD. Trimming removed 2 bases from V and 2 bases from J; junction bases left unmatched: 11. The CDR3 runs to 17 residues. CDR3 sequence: CAISEGKTAGTQETQYF. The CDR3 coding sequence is TGTGCCATCAGTGAGGGTAAGACAGCGGGGACTCAAGAGACCCAGTACTTC.

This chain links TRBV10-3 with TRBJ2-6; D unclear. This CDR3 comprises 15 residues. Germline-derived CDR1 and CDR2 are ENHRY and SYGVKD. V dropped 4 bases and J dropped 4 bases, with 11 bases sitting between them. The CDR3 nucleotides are TGTGCCATCAGTGGGTTCCAGGCCGGGGCCAACGTCCTGACTTTC. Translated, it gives CAISGFQAGANVLTF.

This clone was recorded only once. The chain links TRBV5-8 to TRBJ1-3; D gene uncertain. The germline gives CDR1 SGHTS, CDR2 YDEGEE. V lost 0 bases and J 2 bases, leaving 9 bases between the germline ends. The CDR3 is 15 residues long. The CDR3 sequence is CASSLVGSAGNTIYF. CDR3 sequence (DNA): TGTGCCAGCAGCTTGGTGGGCAGTGCTGGAAACACCATATATTTT.

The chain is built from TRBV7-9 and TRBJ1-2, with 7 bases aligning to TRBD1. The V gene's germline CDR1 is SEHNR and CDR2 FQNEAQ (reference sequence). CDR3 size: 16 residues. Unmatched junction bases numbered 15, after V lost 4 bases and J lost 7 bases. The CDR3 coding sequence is TGTGCCAGCAGCTCAGGGGGAGGACAAAGAGCAAGTGGCTACACCTTC. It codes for CASSSGGGQRASGYTF.

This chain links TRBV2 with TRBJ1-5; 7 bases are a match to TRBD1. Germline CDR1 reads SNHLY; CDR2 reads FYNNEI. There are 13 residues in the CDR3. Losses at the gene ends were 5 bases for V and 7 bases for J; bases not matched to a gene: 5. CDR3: CASSPTGVQPQHF. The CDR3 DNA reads TGTGCCAGCAGTCCCACAGGGGTCCAGCCCCAGCATTTT.

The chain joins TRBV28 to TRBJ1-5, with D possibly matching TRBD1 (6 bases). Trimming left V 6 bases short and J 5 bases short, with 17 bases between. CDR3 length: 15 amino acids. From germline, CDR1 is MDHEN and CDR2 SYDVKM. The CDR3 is CASRPGGRGYQPQHF. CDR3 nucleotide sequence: TGTGCCAGCAGACCGGGGGGCCGGGGGTATCAGCCCCAGCATTTT.

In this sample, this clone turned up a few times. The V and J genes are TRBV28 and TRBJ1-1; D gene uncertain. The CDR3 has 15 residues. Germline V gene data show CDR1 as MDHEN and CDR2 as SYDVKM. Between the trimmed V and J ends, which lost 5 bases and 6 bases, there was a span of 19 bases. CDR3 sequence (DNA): TGTGCCAGCAGTACCTCCGACCGAGGCCGCGCTGAAGCTTTCTTT. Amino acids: CASSTSDRGRAEAFF.

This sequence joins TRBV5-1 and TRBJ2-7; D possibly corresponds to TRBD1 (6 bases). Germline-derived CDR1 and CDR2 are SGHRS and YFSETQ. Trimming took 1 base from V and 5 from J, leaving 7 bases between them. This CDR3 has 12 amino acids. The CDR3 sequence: CASSLPGDEQYF. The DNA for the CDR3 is TGCGCCAGCAGCTTGCCAGGGGACGAGCAGTACTTC.

CDR3 DNA sequence: TGTGCCAGCAGTTTAGCTGCAGGGGGTTGGAGAGGCTACACCTTC. It encodes CASSLAAGGWRGYTF. The chain recombines TRBV28 with TRBJ1-2; the match to TRBD1 covers 7 bases. Germline trimming cut 2 bases from V and 8 bases from J; bases unmatched to any gene: 11. The CDR3 runs 15 residues. Germline assignment: CDR1 MDHEN and CDR2 SYDVKM.

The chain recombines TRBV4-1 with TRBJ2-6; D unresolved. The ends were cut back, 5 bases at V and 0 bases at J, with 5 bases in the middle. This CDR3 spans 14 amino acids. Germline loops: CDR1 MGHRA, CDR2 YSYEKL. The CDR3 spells CASSFSSGANVLTF. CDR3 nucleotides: TGCGCCAGCAGCTTTAGCTCTGGGGCCAACGTCCTGACTTTC.

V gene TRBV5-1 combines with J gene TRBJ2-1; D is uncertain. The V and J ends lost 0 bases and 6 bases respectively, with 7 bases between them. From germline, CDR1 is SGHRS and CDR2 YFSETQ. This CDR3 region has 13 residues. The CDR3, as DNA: TGCGCCAGCAGCTTGGCAGATTTCAATGAGCAGTTCTTC. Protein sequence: CASSLADFNEQFF.

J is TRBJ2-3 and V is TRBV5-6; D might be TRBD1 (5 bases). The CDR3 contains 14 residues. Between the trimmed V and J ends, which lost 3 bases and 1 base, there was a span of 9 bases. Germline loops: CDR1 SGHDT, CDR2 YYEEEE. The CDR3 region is CASSSDSRTDTQYF. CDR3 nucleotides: TGTGCCAGCAGCTCAGACAGCCGCACAGATACGCAGTATTTT.

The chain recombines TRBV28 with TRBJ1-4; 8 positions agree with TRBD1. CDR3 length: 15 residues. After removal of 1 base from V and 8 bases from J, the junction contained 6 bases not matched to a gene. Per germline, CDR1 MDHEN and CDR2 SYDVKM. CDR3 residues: CASSLFVRGQEKLFF. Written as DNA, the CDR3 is TGTGCCAGCAGTTTATTCGTCAGGGGGCAGGAAAAACTGTTTTTT.

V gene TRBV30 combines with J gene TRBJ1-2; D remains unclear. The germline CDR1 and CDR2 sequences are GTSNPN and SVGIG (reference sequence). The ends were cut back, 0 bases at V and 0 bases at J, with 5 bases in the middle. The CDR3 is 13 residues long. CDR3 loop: CAWSVRANYGYTF. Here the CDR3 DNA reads TGTGCCTGGAGTGTCCGAGCTAACTATGGCTACACCTTC.

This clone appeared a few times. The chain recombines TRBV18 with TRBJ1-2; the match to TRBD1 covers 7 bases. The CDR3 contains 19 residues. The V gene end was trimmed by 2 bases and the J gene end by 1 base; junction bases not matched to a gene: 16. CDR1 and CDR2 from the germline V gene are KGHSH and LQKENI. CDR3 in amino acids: CASSPAFSVRGRSNYGYTF. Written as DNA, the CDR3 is TGTGCCAGCTCACCAGCTTTTTCCGTCAGGGGGAGGAGTAACTATGGCTACACCTTC. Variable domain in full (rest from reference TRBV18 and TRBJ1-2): NAGVMQNPRHLVRRRGQEARLRCSPMKGHSHVYWYRQLPEEGLKFMVYLQKENIIDESGMPKERFSAEFPKEGPSILRIQQVVRGDSAAYFCASSPAFSVRGRSNYGYTFGSGTRLTVV.

In DNA form, the CDR3 reads TGCGCCAGCAGCTCGACAGGGGCAAATTGGGACAATGAGCAGTTCTTC. Translated: CASSSTGANWDNEQFF. The V call is TRBV5-1, the J call TRBJ2-1, with 8 bases lining up with TRBD1. Germline V gives CDR1 SGHRS, CDR2 YFSETQ. The CDR3 has 16 amino acids. The ends lost 3 bases at V and 5 bases at J; junction bases unmatched: 10.

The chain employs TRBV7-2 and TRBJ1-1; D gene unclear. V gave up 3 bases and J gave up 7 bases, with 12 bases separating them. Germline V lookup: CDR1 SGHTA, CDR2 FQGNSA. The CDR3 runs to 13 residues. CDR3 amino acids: CASSFGGSLEAFF. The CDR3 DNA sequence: TGTGCCAGCAGCTTCGGAGGGAGCCTTGAAGCTTTCTTT. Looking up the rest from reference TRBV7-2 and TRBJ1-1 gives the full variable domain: GAGVSQSPSNKVTEKGKDVELRCDPISGHTALYWYRQSLGQGLEFLIYFQGNSAPDKSGLPSDRFSAERTGGSVSTLTIQRTQQEDSAVYLCASSFGGSLEAFFGQGTRLTVV.

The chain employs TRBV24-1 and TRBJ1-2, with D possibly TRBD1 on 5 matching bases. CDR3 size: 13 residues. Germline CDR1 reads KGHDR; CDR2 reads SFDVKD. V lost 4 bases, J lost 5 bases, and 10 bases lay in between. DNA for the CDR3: TGTGCCACCAGTGACGGGGGGAGGTATGGCTACACCTTC. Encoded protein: CATSDGGRYGYTF.

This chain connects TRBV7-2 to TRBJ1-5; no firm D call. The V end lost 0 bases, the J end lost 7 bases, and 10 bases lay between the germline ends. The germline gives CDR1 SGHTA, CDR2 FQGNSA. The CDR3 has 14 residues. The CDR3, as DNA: TGTGCCAGCAGCTTAGCATCGGGATCCCAGCCCCAGCATTTT. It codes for CASSLASGSQPQHF.

This CDR3 is CAWRTGGPADTQYF. CDR3 sequence (DNA): TGTGCCTGGAGGACGGGGGGGCCCGCAGATACGCAGTATTTT. The rearrangement joins TRBV30 to TRBJ2-3; 8 bases are a match to TRBD2. CDR1 GTSNPN and CDR2 SVGIG come from the germline V gene (reference sequence). The V and J ends lost 3 bases and 4 bases, in that order; junction bases with no gene match: 6. The CDR3 has 14 residues. The full variable domain, in which reference TRBV30 and TRBJ2-3 provide the parts outside the CDR3, is SQTIHQWPATLVQPVGSPLSLECTVEGTSNPNLYWYRQAAGRGLQLLFYSVGIGQISSEVPQNLSASRPQDRQFILSSKKLLLSDSGFYLCAWRTGGPADTQYFGPGTRLTVL.